These T cell receptor beta chains were read from a single sample in a study of Ad26.COV2.S vaccination and SARS-CoV-2 variants. Profiling relied on immunoSEQ multiplex PCR, and the TCRdb table lists in-frame clones only, not all of them. The table records fewer than 500,000 clones, approximately 92% of them present only once. The material sequenced was peripheral blood, taken in a trial of Ad26.COV2.S vaccine versus placebo. These receptor sequences come from a person between 18 and 60 years old who received the Ad26.COV2.S COVID-19 vaccine or a placebo. Each CDR3 is given with its conserved first and last residue. The D gene is left open where the match is weak. The size entry is marked missing in some rows and otherwise reads once, few, many or a size class.

D	length	V	size	J	DNA	CDR3
-	15	TRBV11-2	-	TRBJ2-1	TGTGCCAGCAGCTTTCGGGAGATTGAGGACAATGAGCAGTTCTTC	CASSFREIEDNEQFF
TRBD1	16	TRBV27	-	TRBJ1-2	TGTGCCACCTCCCTATTTTCAGGGGGCCCTAACTATGGCTACACCTTC	CATSLFSGGPNYGYTF
-	12	TRBV12-3/TRBV12-4	-	TRBJ1-1	TGTGCCAGCAACGACGTCGGCACTGAAGCTTTCTTT	CASNDVGTEAFF
-	12	TRBV12-3/TRBV12-4	-	TRBJ1-1	TGTGCCAGCGCGGACGGGGACACTGAAGCTTTCTTT	CASADGDTEAFF
-	14	TRBV2	-	TRBJ2-1	TGTGCCAGCAGTGCCGCCGGGGTGAGAAGGGAGCAGTTCTTC	CASSAAGVRREQFF
-	15	TRBV9	-	TRBJ2-3	TGTGCCAGCGGTCGGACCCTAGCATCTCCAGATACGCAGTATTTT	CASGRTLASPDTQYF
TRBD1	15	TRBV7-9	-	TRBJ1-6	TGTGCCAGCAGCCTAGGACAGGCGGGCAATTCACCCCTCCACTTT	CASSLGQAGNSPLHF
-	13	TRBV11-2	-	TRBJ2-1	TGTGCCAGCAGCCCGGCTGGACCTCCCGAGCAGTTCTTC	CASSPAGPPEQFF
-	14	TRBV2	-	TRBJ2-2	TGTGCCAGCAGTGACACCACGAACACCGGGGAGCTGTTTTTT	CASSDTTNTGELFF
-	12	TRBV29-1	-	TRBJ1-2	TGCAGCGTTCGGGACATCCCCTATGGCTACACCTTC	CSVRDIPYGYTF
-	12	TRBV10-3	once	TRBJ2-5	TGTGCCATCAGTCCTGACGTTCAGACCCAGTACTTC	CAISPDVQTQYF
-	13	TRBV27	-	TRBJ1-5	TGTGCCAGCAGTTTGACCAGGGCACAGCCCCAGCATTTT	CASSLTRAQPQHF
-	16	TRBV9	once	TRBJ2-5	TGTGCCAGCAGCTTATCCCCGGGACAAGGAGGGGAGACCCAGTACTTC	CASSLSPGQGGETQYF
-	15	TRBV5-6	-	TRBJ1-3	TGTGCCAGCAGCTTGGTAACGAGCTCTGGAAACACCATATATTTT	CASSLVTSSGNTIYF
-	15	TRBV28	-	TRBJ1-1	TGTGCCAGCAGTTTATACGGGTCACAGAACACTGAAGCTTTCTTT	CASSLYGSQNTEAFF
-	15	TRBV6-5	-	TRBJ2-3	TGTGCCAGCAGTTACTCGACGAGTCCCACAGATACGCAGTATTTT	CASSYSTSPTDTQYF
TRBD1	13	TRBV9	-	TRBJ2-7	TGTGCCAGCAGCGGGCTTGACAGGGGCGCGCAGTACTTC	CASSGLDRGAQYF
-	13	TRBV10-3	-	TRBJ1-1	TGTGCCATCAGTGAATCAGAGAACACTGAAGCTTTCTTT	CAISESENTEAFF
TRBD1	13	TRBV19	few	TRBJ2-7	TGTGCCAGTAGTACCGCAGGACAGGGGGCTAAGTACTTC	CASSTAGQGAKYF
-	14	TRBV28	-	TRBJ1-5	TGTGCCAGCATCCCCGACAGCTTCAATCAGCCCCAGCATTTT	CASIPDSFNQPQHF
TRBD2	19	TRBV24-1	-	TRBJ2-2	TGTGCCACCAGTGACTCTTCACGGGGGCCGGGAGGGGATACCGGGGAGCTGTTTTTT	CATSDSSRGPGGDTGELFF
-	14	TRBV3-1/TRBV3-2	-	TRBJ2-7	TGTGCCAGCAGCCCCTCCCGGGAGTCCTACGAGCAGTACTTC	CASSPSRESYEQYF
TRBD1	17	TRBV5-1	-	TRBJ1-2	TGCGCCAGCAGCTTCGGGACAGGGGGACACTATAACTATGGCTACACCTTC	CASSFGTGGHYNYGYTF
-	15	TRBV27	-	TRBJ1-3	TGTGCCAGCAGTTTACAGGGTAACCCTGGAAACACCATATATTTT	CASSLQGNPGNTIYF
-	15	TRBV5-1	-	TRBJ2-7	TGCGCCAGCAGCTTGGCCGAAGGGAGTTGGGCCGAGCAGTACTTC	CASSLAEGSWAEQYF
-	16	TRBV5-1	-	TRBJ2-7	TGCGCCAGCAGCTCAGTCGAGGGATCTTTAACCTACGAGCAGTACTTC	CASSSVEGSLTYEQYF
-	14	TRBV18	few	TRBJ2-7	TGTGCCACCGCGGCTGCTAGCGATAGAGACGAGCAGTACTTC	CATAAASDRDEQYF
-	13	TRBV12-3/TRBV12-4	-	TRBJ2-2	TGTGCCAGCAGTTTGCTGGAGACCGGGGAGCTGTTTTTT	CASSLLETGELFF
-	16	TRBV27	-	TRBJ2-1	TGTGCCAGCAGGGGGAGCGGAGTGAGCTCCTACAATGAGCAGTTCTTC	CASRGSGVSSYNEQFF
-	16	TRBV7-9	-	TRBJ2-6	TGTGCCAGCAGCCCCCCCAGCACCTCTGGGGCCAACGTCCTGACTTTC	CASSPPSTSGANVLTF
TRBD1	11	TRBV20-1	-	TRBJ2-7	TGCAGTGCTGGGGACAGCTACGAGCAGTACTTC	CSAGDSYEQYF
-	14	TRBV5-1	once	TRBJ1-1	TGCGCCAGCAGCGCCCTGGGCAGGGGAGGTGAAGCTTTCTTT	CASSALGRGGEAFF
-	13	TRBV10-3	-	TRBJ1-2	TGTGCCATCAGGAGGGAGGCTCGGTATGGCTACACCTTC	CAIRREARYGYTF
TRBD1	14	TRBV28	few	TRBJ1-5	TGTGCCAGCAGGGGACAGGGCCCTAATCAGCCCCAGCATTTT	CASRGQGPNQPQHF
TRBD1	19	TRBV27	-	TRBJ2-2	TGTGCCAGCAGTTTAATGGGGACAGGGTGGGCGAAAGACACCGGGGAGCTGTTTTTT	CASSLMGTGWAKDTGELFF
TRBD1	13	TRBV6-2/TRBV6-3	-	TRBJ1-2	TGTGCCAGCAGCCCCCCTACAGGGGGTGGCTACACCTTC	CASSPPTGGGYTF
-	14	TRBV7-9	-	TRBJ2-5	TGTGCCAGCAGCTTAGCGTTTATGGAAGAGACCCAGTACTTC	CASSLAFMEETQYF
TRBD2	14	TRBV6-5	-	TRBJ2-1	TGTGCCAGCAGTTCCAAGCGGGAGAGTGATGAGCAGTTCTTC	CASSSKRESDEQFF
TRBD1	14	TRBV28	-	TRBJ1-2	TGTGCCAGCAGTTTTGCAGGGGGCGCAAATGGCTACACCTTC	CASSFAGGANGYTF
-	12	TRBV3-1/TRBV3-2	once	TRBJ2-7	TGTGCCAGCAGCCTAGGGGTGGACGAGCAGTACTTC	CASSLGVDEQYF
-	16	TRBV11-2	-	TRBJ2-3	TGTGCCAGCAGCTTAATGGGTCAGTCCAGTTCGGATACGCAGTATTTT	CASSLMGQSSSDTQYF
-	15	TRBV18	-	TRBJ2-7	TGTGCCAGCTCACCGGGGGGCGGGCCTACCTACGAGCAGTACTTC	CASSPGGGPTYEQYF
-	14	TRBV24-1	-	TRBJ2-5	TGTGCCACCAGTGGCCGGGGCCCCCAAGAGACCCAGTACTTC	CATSGRGPQETQYF
-	14	TRBV11-2	-	TRBJ1-5	TGTGCCAGCAGCTTAGTTGGGGCTGGTCAGCCCCAGCATTTT	CASSLVGAGQPQHF
TRBD1	14	TRBV19	few	TRBJ1-4	TGTGCCAGTAGTACGGACAGGGGGGATGAAAAACTGTTTTTT	CASSTDRGDEKLFF
-	14	TRBV6-5	-	TRBJ2-7	TGTGCCAGCAGTCGACTAGTTCTCCCTTACGAGCAGTACTTC	CASSRLVLPYEQYF